These T cell receptor beta chains were read from a single sample in a study of human T cells and chemical hapten exposure. TCRdb re-called the RACE reads through MiXCR, storing one row per CDR3 protein. The sample yields about 45,000 distinct CDR3 sequences, over 3.5% seen once. The specimen was whole blood. The receptor source for this set is a female donor in good health. Some clones in this sample may be carry-over from other donors' samples. CDR3s include the opening cysteine and the closing phenylalanine or tryptophan. D genes are given only for firm matches. Expanded clones get a size class; other rows say once, few or many, or leave the size out.

V gene	J gene	clone size	D gene	CDR3 DNA	CDR3 protein
TRBV29-1	TRBJ1-5	many	-	TGCAGCGTTCTGGGCCCCAATCAGCCCCAGCATTTT	CSVLGPNQPQHF
TRBV20-1	TRBJ1-1	many	TRBD1	TGCAGTGCTAGGGCCCTCAGGGGGCGGTTCCTGGACACTGAAGCTTTCTTT	CSARALRGRFLDTEAFF
TRBV9	TRBJ2-3	many	-	TGTGCCAGCAGCTACTTACACACAGATACGCAGTATTTT	CASSYLHTDTQYF
TRBV7-3	TRBJ2-7	many	TRBD2	TGTGCCAGCAGCTCCCAGGGACTAGCGAACTACGAGCAGTACTTC	CASSSQGLANYEQYF
TRBV7-9	TRBJ1-6	many	TRBD1	TGTGCCAGCAGCTCTCTCAGGGGGTCCGCTTCACCCCTCCACTTT	CASSSLRGSASPLHF
TRBV12-3/TRBV12-4	TRBJ2-2	many	-	TGTGCCTGGGAGGCGGCCGGGGAGCTGTTTTTT	CAWEAAGELFF
TRBV20-1	TRBJ1-1	many	-	TGCAGTGCACGGACAGAGAACACTGAAGCTTTCTTT	CSARTENTEAFF
TRBV5-4	TRBJ2-5	many	-	TGTGCCAGCAGCACCGACACTCAAGAGACCCAGTACTTC	CASSTDTQETQYF
TRBV3-1	TRBJ2-7	many	TRBD2	TGTGCCAGCAGCCACCGGACTAGTGGGGGGACCCACGAGCAGTACTTC	CASSHRTSGGTHEQYF
TRBV4-3	TRBJ2-5	many	-	TGCGCCAGCAGCCGGGAGACCCCAGGGGAGACCCAGTACTTC	CASSRETPGETQYF
TRBV20-1	TRBJ2-3	many	TRBD1	TGCAGTGCTAGTCTCCGGGACAGGAGCACAGATACGCAGTATTTT	CSASLRDRSTDTQYF
TRBV6-6	TRBJ2-6	many	TRBD2	TGTGCCAGCAGGGGGGACTACGGGTTTTGGGGGGCCAACGTCCTGACTTTC	CASRGDYGFWGANVLTF
TRBV10-3	TRBJ2-3	many	TRBD2	TGTGCCATCAGCGGGCCCACGAGCGGGGGCCCCGAAGAGAGCACAGATACGCAGTATTTT	CAISGPTSGGPEESTDTQYF
TRBV20-1	TRBJ1-6	many	-	TGCAGTGCTAGCCCGTATGAGGGAGGTTCACCCCTCCACTTT	CSASPYEGGSPLHF
TRBV7-9	TRBJ2-5	many	TRBD2	TGTGCCAGCAGCTCCCGCTCCGGGGGGAGGAAAGAGACCCAGTACTTC	CASSSRSGGRKETQYF
TRBV12-3/TRBV12-4	TRBJ1-1	many	-	TGTGCCAGCAGTTTGAGACGGCACACTGAAGCTTTCTTT	CASSLRRHTEAFF
TRBV20-1	TRBJ1-2	-	TRBD1	TGCAGTGCTAGCAGACAGGGAGGATGGTATGGCTACACCTTC	CSASRQGGWYGYTF
TRBV5-1	TRBJ1-1	many	-	TGCGCCAGCAGCTTGGAGCCGACGAACAGGGCCAGCACTGAAGCTTTCTTT	CASSLEPTNRASTEAFF
TRBV4-1	TRBJ2-5	many	TRBD1	TGCGCCAGCAGCCAACACGGGACAGGCCAAGAGACCCAGTACTTC	CASSQHGTGQETQYF
TRBV3-1	TRBJ1-4	many	-	TGTGCCAGCAGCCAATTAGAAGAAGGGGGAAAACTGTTTTTT	CASSQLEEGGKLFF
TRBV2	TRBJ1-5	many	TRBD1	TGTGCCAGCAGGGGACAGAATAGCAATCAGCCCCAGCATTTT	CASRGQNSNQPQHF
TRBV6-6	TRBJ2-3	many	-	TGTGCCAGCAGTTACTCGAGGGCTAGCACAGATACGCAGTATTTT	CASSYSRASTDTQYF
TRBV6-5	TRBJ1-6	many	TRBD1	TGTGCCAGCAAACCGGGACAGGCTTATAATTCACCCCTCCACTTT	CASKPGQAYNSPLHF
TRBV29-1	TRBJ1-5	many	TRBD1	TGCAGCGCAACCAACAGGGGAGATCAGCCCCAGCATTTT	CSATNRGDQPQHF
TRBV5-1	TRBJ1-4	many	-	TGCGCCAGCAGCACGGGACAAGACAATGAAAAACTGTTTTTT	CASSTGQDNEKLFF
TRBV27	TRBJ2-3	few	TRBD1	TGTGCCAGCTATTGGGACAGGGGTCCGACAGATACGCAGTATTTT	CASYWDRGPTDTQYF
TRBV5-1	TRBJ2-7	many	TRBD1	TGCGCCAGCAGCCCAATACCCGGACAGGGCTCCTACGAGCAGTACTTC	CASSPIPGQGSYEQYF
TRBV7-9	TRBJ2-2	many	TRBD1	TGTGCCAGCAGCCACCGGGACAGGGTTACCGGGGAGCTGTTTTTT	CASSHRDRVTGELFF
TRBV12-3/TRBV12-4	TRBJ1-2	many	-	TGTGCCAGCAGTACCCCGGACAGAGTCTATGGCTACACCTTC	CASSTPDRVYGYTF
TRBV5-5	TRBJ2-7	-	TRBD2	TGTGCCAGCACCCTAGCGGAACGAACCCCGTACGAGCAGTACTTC	CASTLAERTPYEQYF
TRBV20-1	TRBJ2-7	many	-	TGCAGTGCTACCAGGACTGGTGCCTACGAGCAGTACTTC	CSATRTGAYEQYF
TRBV12-3/TRBV12-4	TRBJ1-5	many	TRBD1	TGTGCCAGCAACTCCGGGACAGTCTATCAGCCCCAGCATTTT	CASNSGTVYQPQHF
TRBV2	TRBJ2-1	few	TRBD2	TGTGCCAGCCGCCTAGCGGGGGGGCTTTCCTACAATGAGCAGTTCTTC	CASRLAGGLSYNEQFF
TRBV28	TRBJ1-1	few	-	TGTGCCAGCAGTTTATCGGCAGGTCCAGGCACTGAAGCTTTCTTT	CASSLSAGPGTEAFF
TRBV5-1	TRBJ2-7	many	TRBD2	TGCGCCAGCAGCTTGGCCGAGACTAGCGGTTCGTACGAGCAGTACTTC	CASSLAETSGSYEQYF
TRBV6-1	TRBJ2-3	-	-	TGTGCCAGCAGTGTTCGGGACTTCGGCACAGATACGCAGTATTTT	CASSVRDFGTDTQYF
TRBV5-6	TRBJ1-1	many	TRBD1	TGTGCCAGCAGCTTGCAGGGGGGTGATACTGAAGCTTTCTTT	CASSLQGGDTEAFF
TRBV20-1	TRBJ2-4	many	-	TGCAGTGCTAGCGAGGACAGAAACATTCAGTACTTC	CSASEDRNIQYF
TRBV28	TRBJ2-5	many	-	TGTGCCAGCATACCCCGGGAGAATCAAGAGACCCAGTACTTC	CASIPRENQETQYF